This TCR beta chain is drawn from a study of blood T cell repertoires in COVID-19. Study at large: Acute and convalescent COVID-19 samples came from the United States, Italy and Spain.

Original processing notes: From reference gene primer amplification, estimates of nucleated cell counts were derived. Repertoires were generated with immunoSEQ multiplex PCR, while TCRdb's copy carries only in-frame clones and drops some. V and J calls and clone size follow that table, whereas D and trimming were derived from the DNA. This sample has approximately 100,000 clones, with roughly 90% found just once. The CDR3 contains 15 residues. V lost 3 bases and J lost 7; bases outside the gene matches: 9. CDR1 and CDR2 from the germline V gene are KGHSH and LQKENI. The clonotype originates from a man aged 55 to 69 with acute or convalescent COVID-19. The chain links TRBV18 to TRBJ2-1; 7 nucleotides match TRBD2. Specimen: peripheral blood. The CDR3 DNA reads TGTGCCAGCTCACCGGGCGGGAGTGGGGGTAATGAGCAGTTCTTC. Its translation: CASSPGGSGGNEQFF.